The rows below give T cell receptor beta chains drawn from one sample of a study of identical twins. From the 5' RACE reads, TCRdb called clonotypes with MiXCR, one entry per CDR3 protein. The sample holds approximately 630,000 distinct CDR3 sequences, roughly 7.2% seen once. These same data were also listed under a study on yellow fever vaccine responses in identical twins.

The source material was PBMCs. The receptors stem from a woman younger than 30 in good health. The CDR3 runs from the conserved cysteine through the conserved F or W. D genes are given only for firm matches. Clone size appears in some rows only: once, few, many, or a class for an expanded clone.

abundance	d_gene	v_gene	j_gene	CDR3nt	CDR3aa
-	TRBD1	TRBV6-1	TRBJ1-1	TGTGCCAGCAGATGGACAGGGGGCACTGAAGCTTTCTTT	CASRWTGGTEAFF
few	-	TRBV28	TRBJ1-1	TGTGCCAGCAGTCCCCGCAGGGGTGCGAACACTGAAGCTTTCTTT	CASSPRRGANTEAFF
-	-	TRBV20-1	TRBJ1-1	TGCAGTGCTAGAGCCGGGGGCACTGAAGCTTTCTTT	CSARAGGTEAFF
-	TRBD1	TRBV4-1	TRBJ1-1	TGCGCCAGCAGCCGGACAGGGCGAGACACTGAAGCTTTCTTT	CASSRTGRDTEAFF
many	TRBD1	TRBV12-3/TRBV12-4	TRBJ1-5	TGTGCCAGCAGCTCGGGACAGGGCAATCAGCCCCAGCATTTT	CASSSGQGNQPQHF
many	TRBD1	TRBV6-5	TRBJ1-2	TGTGCCAGCAGTTACTCGGACAGGGGTATCTATGGCTACACCTTC	CASSYSDRGIYGYTF
many	-	TRBV3-1	TRBJ2-2	TGTGCCAGCAGAGAAGGCTATAACACCGGGGAGCTGTTTTTT	CASREGYNTGELFF
many	-	TRBV6-5	TRBJ1-5	TGTGCCAGCAGTTACCCTGAATGGGGGCAGCCCCAGCATTTT	CASSYPEWGQPQHF
-	-	TRBV5-1	TRBJ1-2	TGCGCCAGCAGCCACGACAGCTACTATGGCTACACCTTC	CASSHDSYYGYTF
few	TRBD2	TRBV7-9	TRBJ2-7	TGTGCCAGCAGCTTCGGGACTAGCGGGGACTCCTACGAGCAGTACTTC	CASSFGTSGDSYEQYF
-	-	TRBV12-3/TRBV12-4	TRBJ2-5	TGTGCCAGCAGTTTAGGGATCAGAGGGCAAGAGACCCAGTACTTC	CASSLGIRGQETQYF
many	-	TRBV11-2	TRBJ2-2	TGTGCCAGCACAACACCCGAAGGGTCTTGGGAGCTGTTTTTT	CASTTPEGSWELFF
few	TRBD1	TRBV20-1	TRBJ2-4	TGCAGTGCTAGTCAGGGGGCTTCGATTCCTCTAGCCAAAAACATTCAGTACTTC	CSASQGASIPLAKNIQYF
many	-	TRBV5-1	TRBJ2-7	TGCGCCAGCAGACCGGGTCTCTCCTACGAGCAGTACTTC	CASRPGLSYEQYF
few	-	TRBV20-1	TRBJ2-3	TGCAGTGCTAGAGATCCCCCGACGCGCCCCGGAGGAGGGACAGATACGCAGTATTTT	CSARDPPTRPGGGTDTQYF
-	-	TRBV20-1	TRBJ2-7	TGCAGTTCGAGCCAAGCTCAGGGGTTGAAGCAGTACTTC	CSSSQAQGLKQYF
-	-	TRBV29-1	TRBJ1-5	TGCAGCGTCTCGGATACAGTAAACCAGCCCCAGCATTTT	CSVSDTVNQPQHF
-	-	TRBV11-2	TRBJ1-1	TGTGCCAGCAGCTCCCGCCCGAACACTGAAGCTTTCTTT	CASSSRPNTEAFF
-	-	TRBV2	TRBJ2-3	TGTGCGGGCAGGCTGGCAGATACGCAGTATTTT	CAGRLADTQYF
few	-	TRBV14	TRBJ2-1	TGTGCCAGCAGCCAAGGCTCGGGGGCCCGCAATGAGCAGTTCTTC	CASSQGSGARNEQFF
few	TRBD1	TRBV11-2	TRBJ2-2	TGTGCCAGCAGCCAACAGGGGACCGGGGAGCTGTTTTTT	CASSQQGTGELFF
many	TRBD2	TRBV20-1	TRBJ2-7	TGCAGTGCAGCCGGGACTAGCGTCTCCTACGAGCAGTACTTC	CSAAGTSVSYEQYF
-	-	TRBV9	TRBJ1-2	TGTGCCAGCAGCGTAGGCCTACAGGCCCTCTATGGCTACACCTTC	CASSVGLQALYGYTF
few	-	TRBV7-2	TRBJ2-7	TGTGCCAGCAGCTTAAGACAGCACGGTGGCGAGCAGTACTTC	CASSLRQHGGEQYF
many	TRBD2	TRBV27	TRBJ2-5	TGTGCCAGCAGTCTTCAGGGGCTAGCGGGAGGATGGGAGACCCAGTACTTC	CASSLQGLAGGWETQYF
many	-	TRBV20-1	TRBJ2-7	TGCAGTGCTAGAGATGGGAGCAACGAGCAGTACTTC	CSARDGSNEQYF
many	-	TRBV5-1	TRBJ1-6	TGCGCCAGCAGCTTGTGGAGCTCCTATAATTCACCCCTCCACTTT	CASSLWSSYNSPLHF
few	-	TRBV29-1	TRBJ2-7	TGCAGCGTTGGACGCGGGTACTCCTACGAGCAGTACTTC	CSVGRGYSYEQYF
-	-	TRBV5-6	TRBJ2-3	TGTGCCAGCAGCCGAGGGGGGGTTTTCACAGATACGCAGTATTTT	CASSRGGVFTDTQYF
-	-	TRBV7-9	TRBJ2-1	TGTGCCAGCAGCTTAGGTCGGATTTTCAGGGAGCAGTTCTTC	CASSLGRIFREQFF
many	-	TRBV15	TRBJ2-5	TGTGCCACCAAGACAGGACAACAAGAGACCCAGTACTTC	CATKTGQQETQYF
-	-	TRBV6-4	TRBJ2-3	TGTGCCAGCTCTTTTAACGGGGCCACAGATACGCAGTATTTT	CASSFNGATDTQYF
-	-	TRBV20-1	TRBJ1-2	TGCACCTTAGGGAGTAGGGGCCAGCTGGGACGAAATGGCTACACCTTC	CTLGSRGQLGRNGYTF
many	TRBD1	TRBV5-1	TRBJ2-2	TGCGCCAGCAATTTCGGTCAGGGACAGGGCGGAACCGGGGAGCTGTTTTTT	CASNFGQGQGGTGELFF
few	-	TRBV4-1	TRBJ2-1	TGCGCCAGCAGCCAAGAGGGGGATAGTGAGCAGTTCTTC	CASSQEGDSEQFF
-	-	TRBV7-2	TRBJ2-7	TGTGCCAGCAGCTTAGCGTCCGGCGGTGCCTACGAGCAGTACTTC	CASSLASGGAYEQYF
-	-	TRBV19	TRBJ2-7	TGTGCCAGTAGGTCTCTAGCTCTGGGAGAGCAGTACTTC	CASRSLALGEQYF
-	TRBD2	TRBV7-9	TRBJ2-3	TGTGCCAGCAGCCCCACTAGCGGGATTTTCCCAGATACGCAGTATTTT	CASSPTSGIFPDTQYF
-	TRBD2	TRBV12-3/TRBV12-4	TRBJ2-7	TGTGCCAGCAGCCTTAATGGCGGGGGACCCTACGAGCAGTACTTC	CASSLNGGGPYEQYF
many	TRBD2	TRBV24-1	TRBJ2-1	TGTGCCACCAGTGATTTAGTTAGCGGGGGGGCCCGTGAGCAGTTCTTC	CATSDLVSGGAREQFF
many	-	TRBV3-1	TRBJ2-2	TGTGCCAGCAGCCAAATAGGGCCTCACGAGACCGGGGAGCTGTTTTTT	CASSQIGPHETGELFF
-	TRBD2	TRBV9	TRBJ2-3	TGTGCCAGCAGCGTTCAGGCTAGCGGGGGGGGTTACACAGATACGCAGTATTTT	CASSVQASGGGYTDTQYF
-	TRBD2	TRBV3-1	TRBJ2-1	TGTGCCAGCAGCCAACGGGCGGGACGCGGGGGGGATGAGCAGTTCTTC	CASSQRAGRGGDEQFF
many	-	TRBV5-5	TRBJ2-3	TGTGCCAGCAGCTGGGGGGACAGCTTCACAGATACGCAGTATTTT	CASSWGDSFTDTQYF
-	-	TRBV6-1	TRBJ1-6	TGTGCCAGCAGACCCATCCTGAGCTCCTATAATTCACCCCTCCACTTT	CASRPILSSYNSPLHF
many	-	TRBV20-1	TRBJ2-2	TGCAGTGCTAGAGACCGGAGCACCGGGGAGCTGTTTTTT	CSARDRSTGELFF
few	TRBD1	TRBV6-4	TRBJ2-2	TGTGCCAGCAGCCAGCAGGTACCGGGACAGCTAGATTCGAACACCGGGGAGCTGTTTTTT	CASSQQVPGQLDSNTGELFF
many	-	TRBV4-2	TRBJ2-1	TGTGCCAGCAGCCAAAGAGCGCCTAGAGACAATGAGCAGTTCTTC	CASSQRAPRDNEQFF
many	-	TRBV29-1	TRBJ2-3	TGCAGCGTTGTGGGCGGCGACACAGATACGCAGTATTTT	CSVVGGDTDTQYF
many	-	TRBV20-1	TRBJ1-5	TGCAGTGCTAGACAGGAGAATCAGCCCCAGCATTTT	CSARQENQPQHF
many	TRBD2	TRBV10-3	TRBJ2-7	TGTGCCACCCGGGAGGGGAGGGGGACCTACGAGCAGTACTTC	CATREGRGTYEQYF
-	-	TRBV19	TRBJ2-3	TGTGCCAGTAGTCCGAGGGACGGACGGGGGAGCACAGATACGCAGTATTTT	CASSPRDGRGSTDTQYF